This T cell receptor beta chain was identified in a study of shared clonotypes between healthy human individuals. V was pared by 8 bases and J by 0 bases, with 13 bases between. Germline V gene sequence: CDR1 MGHDK, CDR2 SYGVNS. This CDR3 contains 14 residues. Only in-frame clones appear in the TCRdb table, and some are missing; sequencing was by immunoSEQ multiplex PCR. The sample contains about 2 million clones, 85% to 95% of which appear only once. The rearrangement uses TRBV25-1 and TRBJ1-1; D unresolved. Sequencing input: naive CD4+ T cells sorted from blood. The subset is: CD45RA+ positively selected. This TCR came from a man aged 18 to 29 in good health. The CDR3 here is CASSIFGVNTEAFF. CDR3 nucleotides: TGTGCCAGCTCTATTTTTGGGGTGAACACTGAAGCTTTCTTT.